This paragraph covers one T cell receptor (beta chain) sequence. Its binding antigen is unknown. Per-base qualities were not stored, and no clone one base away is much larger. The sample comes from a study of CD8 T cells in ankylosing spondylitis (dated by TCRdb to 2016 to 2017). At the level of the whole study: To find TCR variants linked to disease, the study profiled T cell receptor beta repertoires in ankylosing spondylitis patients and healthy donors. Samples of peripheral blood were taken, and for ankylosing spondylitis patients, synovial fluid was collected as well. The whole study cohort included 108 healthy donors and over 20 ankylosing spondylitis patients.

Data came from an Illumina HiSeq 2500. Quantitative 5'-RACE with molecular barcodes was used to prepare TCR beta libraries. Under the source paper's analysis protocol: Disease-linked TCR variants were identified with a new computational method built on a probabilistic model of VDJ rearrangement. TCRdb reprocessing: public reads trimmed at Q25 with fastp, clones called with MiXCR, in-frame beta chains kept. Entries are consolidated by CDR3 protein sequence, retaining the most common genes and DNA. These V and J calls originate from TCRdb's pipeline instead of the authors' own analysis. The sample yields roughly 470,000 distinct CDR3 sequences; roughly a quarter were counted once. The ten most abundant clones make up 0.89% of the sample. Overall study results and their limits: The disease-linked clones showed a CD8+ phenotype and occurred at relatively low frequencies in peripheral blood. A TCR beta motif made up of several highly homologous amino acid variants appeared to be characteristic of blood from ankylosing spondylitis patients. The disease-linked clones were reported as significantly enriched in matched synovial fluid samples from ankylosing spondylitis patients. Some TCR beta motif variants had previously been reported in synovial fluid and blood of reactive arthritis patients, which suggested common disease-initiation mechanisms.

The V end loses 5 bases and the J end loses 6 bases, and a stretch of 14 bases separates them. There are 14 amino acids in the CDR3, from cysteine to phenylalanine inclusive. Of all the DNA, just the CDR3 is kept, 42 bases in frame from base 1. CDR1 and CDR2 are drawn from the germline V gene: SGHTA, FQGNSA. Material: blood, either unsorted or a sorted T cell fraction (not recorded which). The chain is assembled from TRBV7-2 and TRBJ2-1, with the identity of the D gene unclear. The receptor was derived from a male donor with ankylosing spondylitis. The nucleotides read TGTGCCAGCAGCCCTGGGATCAGTTCCAATGAGCAGTTCTTC. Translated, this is CASSPGISSNEQFF.